These 3 T cell receptor beta chains share one sample of origin, sequenced in a study of T cells expressing NK-cell markers. TCRdb re-called the 5' RACE reads and catalogs CDR3 proteins one per entry, DNA excluded. Recorded for this sample: 500,000 to 700,000 distinct CDR3 sequences. Input material: blood T cells: a sorted CD56 or NKG2C T cell subset, CD4+ or CD8+ T cells, or bulk PBMC T cells (not recorded which). The receptor source for this set is a young man in good health.

CDR3 loop: CSARDLDRGYGTQYF. This chain joins TRBV20-1 and TRBJ2-5; TCRdb gives TRBD1 as the D gene, but with no DNA this cannot be confirmed. The CDR3 extends over 15 amino acids. CDR1 is DFQATT, CDR2 SNEGSKA, per germline (reference sequence).

V usage is TRBV14 and J usage is TRBJ2-5; there is no DNA to check the TCRdb D call of TRBD2. The CDR3 has 16 amino acids. Germline V gene sequence: CDR1 SGHDN, CDR2 FVKESK. This CDR3 reads CASSQDFTSGRETQYF.

J is TRBJ2-7 and V is TRBV6-2 or TRBV6-3; TCRdb picks TRBD2, but there is no DNA to check that call. This CDR3 spans 15 amino acids. Germline CDR1 MNHEY, CDR2 SVGEGT. The CDR3 is CASSRPTSGSYEQYF.